Listed below are T cell receptor beta chains from one sample, sequenced in a study of OX40 agonist ivuxolimab in advanced cancers. Only in-frame clones appear in the TCRdb table, and some are missing; sequencing was by immunoSEQ multiplex PCR. The sample contains roughly 48,000 clones, approximately 83% of which appear only once. Sample: CD4+ or CD8+ T cells sorted from blood, taken in a trial of the OX40 agonist ivuxolimab. All receptors derive from an adult with an advanced solid tumor such as melanoma, head and neck, liver or kidney cancer. CDR3s include the opening cysteine and the closing phenylalanine or tryptophan. The D gene is left open where the match is weak. For some rows the clone size is stated as once, few or many, or as a class when expanded; others skip it.

J: TRBJ1-5
V: TRBV18
size: -
D: -
CDR3: CATKQRGNQPQHF
DNA: TGTGCCACCAAACAACGGGGCAATCAGCCCCAGCATTTT

J: TRBJ1-2
V: TRBV6-5
size: -
D: TRBD1
CDR3: CASRLTGGAIPYGYTF
DNA: TGTGCCAGCCGTTTAACAGGGGGCGCGATCCCCTATGGCTACACCTTC

J: TRBJ2-2
V: TRBV27
size: -
D: -
CDR3: CASSLSRVTGELFF
DNA: TGTGCCAGCAGTTTAAGCAGGGTAACCGGGGAGCTGTTTTTT

J: TRBJ1-2
V: TRBV14
size: -
D: TRBD1
CDR3: CASSRDRVFYGYTF
DNA: TGTGCCAGCAGTCGCGACAGGGTCTTCTATGGCTACACCTTC

J: TRBJ2-1
V: TRBV7-3
size: -
D: TRBD2
CDR3: CASSITGTSGVNEQFF
DNA: TGTGCCAGCAGCATCACCGGGACTAGCGGGGTCAATGAGCAGTTCTTC

J: TRBJ1-1
V: TRBV18
size: -
D: -
CDR3: CASSFQGWAEAFF
DNA: TGTGCCAGCTCATTCCAGGGTTGGGCTGAAGCTTTCTTT

J: TRBJ2-3
V: TRBV15
size: -
D: -
CDR3: CATSLDSTDTQYF
DNA: TGTGCCACCAGCCTCGACTCCACAGATACGCAGTATTTT

J: TRBJ1-5
V: TRBV19
size: once
D: -
CDR3: CASSIRASGARDQPQHF
DNA: TGTGCCAGTAGTATACGGGCTTCAGGGGCAAGGGATCAGCCCCAGCATTTT

J: TRBJ1-1
V: TRBV2
size: few
D: -
CDR3: CASIQRQANTEAFF
DNA: TGTGCCAGCATCCAGAGACAGGCGAACACTGAAGCTTTCTTT

J: TRBJ2-1
V: TRBV7-2
size: few
D: -
CDR3: CASSLAGGHWSYNEQFF
DNA: TGTGCCAGCAGCTTAGCGGGGGGGCATTGGTCCTACAATGAGCAGTTCTTC

J: TRBJ1-2
V: TRBV4-1
size: -
D: TRBD1
CDR3: CASSQRRDSPTANYGYTF
DNA: TGCGCCAGCAGCCAACGTAGGGACAGCCCTACAGCTAACTATGGCTACACCTTC

J: TRBJ2-1
V: TRBV6-1
size: -
D: TRBD1
CDR3: CASSPDRANYNEQFF
DNA: TGTGCCAGCAGCCCAGACAGGGCCAACTACAATGAGCAGTTCTTC

J: TRBJ1-5
V: TRBV9
size: few
D: TRBD1
CDR3: CASSAGTGLSNQPQHF
DNA: TGTGCCAGCAGCGCCGGGACAGGGTTGAGTAATCAGCCCCAGCATTTT

J: TRBJ1-3
V: TRBV5-4
size: -
D: -
CDR3: CASSSPTGNTIYF
DNA: TGTGCCAGCAGCTCGCCGACCGGAAACACCATATATTTT

J: TRBJ2-7
V: TRBV7-2
size: -
D: TRBD1
CDR3: CASSLRAGGPYEQYF
DNA: TGTGCCAGCAGCTTAAGGGCAGGGGGCCCCTACGAGCAGTACTTC

J: TRBJ2-5
V: TRBV5-4
size: -
D: TRBD2
CDR3: CASSRPAGGGETQYF
DNA: TGTGCCAGCAGCCGCCCAGCGGGGGGTGGGGAGACCCAGTACTTC

J: TRBJ2-5
V: TRBV19
size: -
D: -
CDR3: CASTPGERWQETQYF
DNA: TGTGCCAGTACCCCAGGGGAGCGGTGGCAAGAGACCCAGTACTTC

J: TRBJ1-5
V: TRBV4-3
size: -
D: -
CDR3: CASSQVYLGSNQPQHF
DNA: TGCGCCAGCAGCCAAGTCTACCTCGGAAGCAATCAGCCCCAGCATTTT

J: TRBJ2-7
V: TRBV11-2
size: -
D: -
CDR3: CASSLVTGTKGEQYF
DNA: TGTGCCAGCAGCTTAGTCACAGGGACTAAGGGAGAGCAGTACTTC

J: TRBJ2-5
V: TRBV6-5
size: -
D: TRBD1
CDR3: CASSYLPRTGEETQYF
DNA: TGTGCCAGCAGTTACTTACCCCGGACAGGGGAAGAGACCCAGTACTTC

J: TRBJ1-2
V: TRBV7-9
size: -
D: -
CDR3: CASSSWGQPIYGYTF
DNA: TGTGCCAGCAGCTCATGGGGGCAGCCTATCTATGGCTACACCTTC

J: TRBJ1-4
V: TRBV30
size: once
D: -
CDR3: CAWNWLTGGEEKLFF
DNA: TGTGCCTGGAATTGGTTAACGGGGGGGGAGGAAAAACTGTTTTTT

J: TRBJ2-7
V: TRBV5-1
size: -
D: TRBD1
CDR3: CASSFSRGTVTEQYF
DNA: TGCGCCAGCAGCTTCTCCAGGGGGACGGTTACCGAGCAGTACTTC

J: TRBJ1-1
V: TRBV30
size: -
D: -
CDR3: CAWSAQGLTEAFF
DNA: TGTGCCTGGAGTGCCCAGGGTCTGACTGAAGCTTTCTTT

J: TRBJ1-1
V: TRBV6-5
size: -
D: -
CDR3: CASTNRANTEAFF
DNA: TGTGCCAGCACAAACAGGGCGAACACTGAAGCTTTCTTT

J: TRBJ1-2
V: TRBV20-1
size: few
D: -
CDR3: CSARLGGAYTF
DNA: TGCAGTGCTAGGCTTGGGGGTGCTTACACCTTC

J: TRBJ1-1
V: TRBV19
size: few
D: TRBD1
CDR3: CASSWTGEAFF
DNA: TGTGCCAGTAGTTGGACAGGGGAAGCTTTCTTT

J: TRBJ2-6
V: TRBV29-1
size: -
D: -
CDR3: CSVEVSGANVLTF
DNA: TGCAGCGTTGAAGTCTCTGGGGCCAACGTCCTGACTTTC

J: TRBJ2-3
V: TRBV10-1
size: -
D: -
CDR3: CASSESGASGTDTQYF
DNA: TGCGCCAGCAGTGAGTCCGGGGCGTCGGGCACAGATACGCAGTATTTT

J: TRBJ2-6
V: TRBV6-6
size: -
D: -
CDR3: CASSYFSSGNVLTF
DNA: TGTGCCAGCAGTTATTTTTCTTCAGGCAACGTCCTGACTTTC

J: TRBJ1-4
V: TRBV4-3
size: once
D: -
CDR3: CASSVETGNEKLFF
DNA: TGCGCCAGCAGCGTTGAGACCGGGAATGAAAAACTGTTTTTT

J: TRBJ2-1
V: TRBV18
size: -
D: TRBD2
CDR3: CASSPPAQLAGGHNEQFF
DNA: TGTGCCAGCTCACCCCCAGCCCAACTAGCGGGGGGTCACAATGAGCAGTTCTTC

J: TRBJ1-5
V: TRBV19
size: few
D: -
CDR3: CASSPWASGNQPQHF
DNA: TGTGCCAGTAGTCCCTGGGCAAGCGGCAATCAGCCCCAGCATTTT

J: TRBJ1-1
V: TRBV11-2
size: -
D: -
CDR3: CASSLGGNTEAFF
DNA: TGTGCCAGCAGCTTAGGGGGGAACACTGAAGCTTTCTTT

J: TRBJ1-1
V: TRBV20-1
size: -
D: -
CDR3: CSAAKRDEAFF
DNA: TGCAGTGCCGCTAAGAGAGATGAAGCTTTCTTT

J: TRBJ2-7
V: TRBV6-5
size: -
D: -
CDR3: CASSSYPNYEQYF
DNA: TGTGCCAGCAGTTCATATCCCAACTACGAGCAGTACTTC

J: TRBJ2-3
V: TRBV30
size: -
D: -
CDR3: CAWRDSHKATSTDTQYF
DNA: TGTGCCTGGAGGGACAGTCATAAAGCCACTAGCACAGATACGCAGTATTTT

J: TRBJ2-1
V: TRBV5-6
size: -
D: TRBD2
CDR3: CASSLESGGLLLDEQFF
DNA: TGTGCCAGCAGCTTGGAGAGCGGGGGGCTACTGCTGGATGAGCAGTTCTTC

J: TRBJ1-2
V: TRBV30
size: -
D: -
CDR3: CAWRRGGGGYTF
DNA: TGTGCCTGGAGAAGGGGAGGGGGTGGCTACACCTTC

J: TRBJ2-5
V: TRBV7-3
size: -
D: -
CDR3: CASSLGKEETQYF
DNA: TGTGCCAGCAGCTTGGGGAAAGAGGAGACCCAGTACTTC

J: TRBJ1-1
V: TRBV29-1
size: once
D: -
CDR3: CSVGGRGTNTEAFF
DNA: TGCAGCGTGGGGGGTCGGGGGACGAACACTGAAGCTTTCTTT

J: TRBJ2-7
V: TRBV30
size: -
D: -
CDR3: CAWSARLGGYEQYF
DNA: TGTGCCTGGAGTGCAAGACTAGGGGGCTACGAGCAGTACTTC

J: TRBJ2-1
V: TRBV18
size: -
D: TRBD1
CDR3: CASSPDRVNEQFF
DNA: TGTGCCAGCTCCCCGGACAGGGTCAATGAGCAGTTCTTC

J: TRBJ1-1
V: TRBV7-2
size: once
D: -
CDR3: CASSLTVGGTEAFF
DNA: TGTGCCAGCAGCTTGACAGTTGGAGGCACTGAAGCTTTCTTT